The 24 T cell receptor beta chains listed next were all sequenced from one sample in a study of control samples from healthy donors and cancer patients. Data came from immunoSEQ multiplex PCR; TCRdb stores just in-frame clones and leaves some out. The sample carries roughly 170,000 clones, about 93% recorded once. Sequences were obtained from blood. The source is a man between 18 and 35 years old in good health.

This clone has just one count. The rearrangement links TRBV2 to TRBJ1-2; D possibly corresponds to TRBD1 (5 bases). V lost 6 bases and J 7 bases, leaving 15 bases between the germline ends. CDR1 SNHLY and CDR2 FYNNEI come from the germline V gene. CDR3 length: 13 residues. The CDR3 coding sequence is TGTGCCAGCAGCGCACCCAGGGAGGGTGGCTACACCTTC. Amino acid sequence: CASSAPREGGYTF.

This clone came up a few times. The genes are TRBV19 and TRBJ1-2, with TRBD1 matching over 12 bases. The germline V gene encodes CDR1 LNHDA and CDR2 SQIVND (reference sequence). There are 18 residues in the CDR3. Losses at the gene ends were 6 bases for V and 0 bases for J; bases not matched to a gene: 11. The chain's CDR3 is CASSLRDRGLAANYGYTF. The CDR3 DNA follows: TGTGCCAGTAGCCTCCGGGACAGGGGGCTAGCGGCTAACTATGGCTACACCTTC.

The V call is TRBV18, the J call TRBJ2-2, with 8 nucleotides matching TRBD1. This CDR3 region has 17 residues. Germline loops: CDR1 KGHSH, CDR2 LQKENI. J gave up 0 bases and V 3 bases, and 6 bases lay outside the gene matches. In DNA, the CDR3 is TGTGCCAGCTCACCCCCAACAGGGGGATCGAACACCGGGGAGCTGTTTTTT. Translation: CASSPPTGGSNTGELFF. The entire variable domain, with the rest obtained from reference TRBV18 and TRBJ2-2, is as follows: NAGVMQNPRHLVRRRGQEARLRCSPMKGHSHVYWYRQLPEEGLKFMVYLQKENIIDESGMPKERFSAEFPKEGPSILRIQQVVRGDSAAYFCASSPPTGGSNTGELFFGEGSRLTVL.

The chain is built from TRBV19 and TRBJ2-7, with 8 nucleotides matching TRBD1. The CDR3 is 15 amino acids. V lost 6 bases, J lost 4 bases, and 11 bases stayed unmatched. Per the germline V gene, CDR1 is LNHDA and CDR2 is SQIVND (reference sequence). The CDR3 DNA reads TGTGCCAGTAGCTCCACCGGGACAGGTTTGTACGAGCAGTACTTC. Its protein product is CASSSTGTGLYEQYF. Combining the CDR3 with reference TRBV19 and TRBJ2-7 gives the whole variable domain DGGITQSPKYLFRKEGQNVTLSCEQNLNHDAMYWYRQDPGQGLRLIYYSQIVNDFQKGDIAEGYSVSREKKESFPLTVTSAQKNPTAFYLCASSSTGTGLYEQYFGPGTRLTVT.

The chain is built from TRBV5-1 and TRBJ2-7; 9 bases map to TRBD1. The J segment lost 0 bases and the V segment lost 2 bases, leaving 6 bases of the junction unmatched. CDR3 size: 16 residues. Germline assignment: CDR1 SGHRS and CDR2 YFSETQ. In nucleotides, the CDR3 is TGCGCCAGCAGCTTCGGAGGGACAGGGTTCTCCTACGAGCAGTACTTC. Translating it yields CASSFGGTGFSYEQYF.

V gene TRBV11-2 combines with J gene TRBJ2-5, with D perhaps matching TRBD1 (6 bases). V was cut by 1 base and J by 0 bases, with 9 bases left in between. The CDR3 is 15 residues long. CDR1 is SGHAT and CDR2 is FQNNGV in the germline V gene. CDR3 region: CASSLGTAYQETQYF. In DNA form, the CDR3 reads TGTGCCAGCAGCTTAGGGACAGCGTACCAAGAGACCCAGTACTTC.

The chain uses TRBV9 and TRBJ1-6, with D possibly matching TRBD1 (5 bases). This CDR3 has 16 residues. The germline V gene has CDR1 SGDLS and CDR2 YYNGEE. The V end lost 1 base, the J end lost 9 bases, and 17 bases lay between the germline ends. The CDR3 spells CASSVMPGVGSSPLHF. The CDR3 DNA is TGTGCCAGCAGCGTAATGCCGGGGGTCGGGTCTTCACCCCTCCACTTT.

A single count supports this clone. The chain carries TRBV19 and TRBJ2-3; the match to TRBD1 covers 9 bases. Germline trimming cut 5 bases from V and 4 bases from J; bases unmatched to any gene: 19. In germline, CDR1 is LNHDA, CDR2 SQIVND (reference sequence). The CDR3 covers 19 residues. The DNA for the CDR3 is TGTGCCAGTAGTGCAGGGAGGGGGTACCGGGACAGGGTGTCAGATACGCAGTATTTT. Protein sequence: CASSAGRGYRDRVSDTQYF.

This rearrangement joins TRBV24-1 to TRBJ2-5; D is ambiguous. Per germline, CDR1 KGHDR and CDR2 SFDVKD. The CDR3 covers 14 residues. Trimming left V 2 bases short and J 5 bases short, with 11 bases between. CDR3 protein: CATSDSAATETQYF. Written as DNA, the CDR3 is TGTGCCACCAGTGATTCGGCAGCCACGGAGACCCAGTACTTC.

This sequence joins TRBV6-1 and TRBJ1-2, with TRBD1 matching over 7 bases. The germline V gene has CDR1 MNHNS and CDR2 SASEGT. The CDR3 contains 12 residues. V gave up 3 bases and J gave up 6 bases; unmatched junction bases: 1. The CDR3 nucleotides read TGTGCCAGCAGTGACGGACAGGATGGCTACACCTTC. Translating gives CASSDGQDGYTF.

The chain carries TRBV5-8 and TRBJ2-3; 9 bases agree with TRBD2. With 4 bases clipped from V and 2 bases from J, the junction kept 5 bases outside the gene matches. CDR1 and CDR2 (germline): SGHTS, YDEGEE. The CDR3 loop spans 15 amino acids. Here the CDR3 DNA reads TGTGCCAGCAGCCTCCGACTAGCGGACACAGATACGCAGTATTTT. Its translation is CASSLRLADTDTQYF. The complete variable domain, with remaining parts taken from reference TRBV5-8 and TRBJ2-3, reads EAGVTQSPTHLIKTRGQQATLRCSPISGHTSVYWYQQALGLGLQFLLWYDEGEERNRGNFPPRFSGRQFPNYSSELNVNALELEDSALYLCASSLRLADTDTQYFGPGTRLTVL.

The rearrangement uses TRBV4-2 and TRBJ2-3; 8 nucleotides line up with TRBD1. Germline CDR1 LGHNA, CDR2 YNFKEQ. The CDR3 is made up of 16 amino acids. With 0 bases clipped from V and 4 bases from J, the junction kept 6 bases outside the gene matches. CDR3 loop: CASSQDRPTGADTQYF. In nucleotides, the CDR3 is TGTGCCAGCAGCCAAGATCGCCCGACAGGGGCAGATACGCAGTATTTT.

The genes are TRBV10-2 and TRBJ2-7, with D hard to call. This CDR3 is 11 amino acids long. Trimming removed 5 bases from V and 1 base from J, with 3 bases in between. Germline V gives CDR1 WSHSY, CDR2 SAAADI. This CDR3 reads CASSNSYEQYF. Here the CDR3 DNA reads TGCGCCAGCAGTAATTCCTACGAGCAGTACTTC.

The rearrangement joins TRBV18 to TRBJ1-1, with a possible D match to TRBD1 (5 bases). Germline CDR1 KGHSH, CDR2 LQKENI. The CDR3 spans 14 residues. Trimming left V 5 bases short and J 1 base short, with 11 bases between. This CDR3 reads CASSVDSQNTEAFF. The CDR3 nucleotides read TGTGCCAGCTCAGTCGACAGCCAGAACACTGAAGCTTTCTTT. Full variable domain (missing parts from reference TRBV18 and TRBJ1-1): NAGVMQNPRHLVRRRGQEARLRCSPMKGHSHVYWYRQLPEEGLKFMVYLQKENIIDESGMPKERFSAEFPKEGPSILRIQQVVRGDSAAYFCASSVDSQNTEAFFGQGTRLTVV.

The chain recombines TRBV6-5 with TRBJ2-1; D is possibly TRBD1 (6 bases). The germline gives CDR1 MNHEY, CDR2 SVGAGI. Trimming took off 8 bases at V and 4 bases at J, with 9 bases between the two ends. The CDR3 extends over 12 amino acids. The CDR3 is CASGGTYNEQFF. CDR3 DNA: TGTGCCAGCGGGGGCACGTACAATGAGCAGTTCTTC.

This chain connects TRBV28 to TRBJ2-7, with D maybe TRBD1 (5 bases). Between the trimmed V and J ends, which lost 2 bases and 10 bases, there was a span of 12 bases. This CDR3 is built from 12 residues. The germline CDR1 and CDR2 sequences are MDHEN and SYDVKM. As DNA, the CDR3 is TGTGCCAGCAGTTTAGTACGGTGGGGCCAGTACTTC. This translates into CASSLVRWGQYF.

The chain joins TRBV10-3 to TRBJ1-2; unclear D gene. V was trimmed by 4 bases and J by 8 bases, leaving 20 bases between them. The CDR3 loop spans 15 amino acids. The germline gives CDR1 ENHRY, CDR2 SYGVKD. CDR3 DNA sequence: TGTGCCATCAGTGGTCATGTGGGTTTGGAGGGAGGCTACACCTTC. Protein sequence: CAISGHVGLEGGYTF.

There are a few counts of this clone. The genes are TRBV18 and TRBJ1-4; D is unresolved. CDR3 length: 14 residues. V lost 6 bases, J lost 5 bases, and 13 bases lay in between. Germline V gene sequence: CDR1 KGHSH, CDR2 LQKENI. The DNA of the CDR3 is TGTGCCAGCTCGCGGACCGAGGAGAATGAAAAACTGTTTTTT. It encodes CASSRTEENEKLFF.

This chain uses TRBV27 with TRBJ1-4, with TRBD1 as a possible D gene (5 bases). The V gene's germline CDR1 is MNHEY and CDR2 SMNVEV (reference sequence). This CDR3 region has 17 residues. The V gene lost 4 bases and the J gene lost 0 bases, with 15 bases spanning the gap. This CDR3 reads CASSSPGGVATNEKLFF. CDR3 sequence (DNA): TGTGCCAGCAGTTCCCCGGGAGGGGTTGCAACTAATGAAAAACTGTTTTTT.

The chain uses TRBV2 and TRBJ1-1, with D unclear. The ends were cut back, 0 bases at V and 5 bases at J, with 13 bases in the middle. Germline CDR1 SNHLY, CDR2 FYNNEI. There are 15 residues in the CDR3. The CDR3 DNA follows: TGTGCCAGCAGTGAAGCGTCTCTCCGGGTGACTGAAGCTTTCTTT. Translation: CASSEASLRVTEAFF. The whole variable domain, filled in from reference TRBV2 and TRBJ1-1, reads EPEVTQTPSHQVTQMGQEVILRCVPISNHLYFYWYRQILGQKVEFLVSFYNNEISEKSEIFDDQFSVERPDGSNFTLKIRSTKLEDSAMYFCASSEASLRVTEAFFGQGTRLTVV.

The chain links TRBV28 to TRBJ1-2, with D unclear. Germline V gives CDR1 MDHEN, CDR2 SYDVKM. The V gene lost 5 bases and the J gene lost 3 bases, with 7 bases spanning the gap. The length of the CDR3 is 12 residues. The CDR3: CASSRQDYGYTF. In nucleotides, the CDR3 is TGTGCCAGCAGTCGACAAGACTATGGCTACACCTTC.

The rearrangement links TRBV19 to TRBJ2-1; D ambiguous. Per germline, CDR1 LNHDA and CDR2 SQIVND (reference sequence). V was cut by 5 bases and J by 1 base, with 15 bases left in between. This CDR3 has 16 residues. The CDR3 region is CASSPQTLMSYNEQFF. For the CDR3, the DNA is TGTGCCAGTAGTCCCCAGACTCTGATGTCCTACAATGAGCAGTTCTTC.

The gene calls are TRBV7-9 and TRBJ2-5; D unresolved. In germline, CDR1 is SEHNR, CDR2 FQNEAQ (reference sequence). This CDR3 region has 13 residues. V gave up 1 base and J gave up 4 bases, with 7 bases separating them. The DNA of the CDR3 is TGTGCCAGCAGCTTAGTAGGGCTAGAGACCCAGTACTTC. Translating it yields CASSLVGLETQYF.

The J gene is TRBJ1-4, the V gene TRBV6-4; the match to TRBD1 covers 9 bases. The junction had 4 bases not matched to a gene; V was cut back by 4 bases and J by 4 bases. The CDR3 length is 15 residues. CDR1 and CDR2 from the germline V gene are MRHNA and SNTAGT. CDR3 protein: CASSVGGQGNEKLFF. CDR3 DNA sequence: TGTGCCAGCAGTGTCGGGGGACAGGGTAATGAAAAACTGTTTTTT.